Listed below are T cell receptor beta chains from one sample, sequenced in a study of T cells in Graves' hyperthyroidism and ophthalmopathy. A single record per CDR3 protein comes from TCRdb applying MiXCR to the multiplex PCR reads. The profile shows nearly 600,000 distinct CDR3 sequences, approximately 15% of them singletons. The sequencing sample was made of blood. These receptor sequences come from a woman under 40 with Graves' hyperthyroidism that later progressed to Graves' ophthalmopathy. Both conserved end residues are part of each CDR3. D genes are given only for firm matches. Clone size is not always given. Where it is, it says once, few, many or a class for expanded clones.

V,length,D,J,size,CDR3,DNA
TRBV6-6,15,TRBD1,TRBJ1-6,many,CASSYSDRDNSPLHF,TGTGCCAGCAGTTACTCAGACAGGGATAATTCACCCCTCCACTTT
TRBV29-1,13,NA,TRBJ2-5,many,CSVASDFQETQYF,TGCAGCGTTGCGAGCGACTTCCAAGAGACCCAGTACTTC
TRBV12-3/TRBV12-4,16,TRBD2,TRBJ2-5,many,CASSLEASGTQETQYF,TGTGCCAGCAGTTTGGAGGCTAGCGGGACTCAAGAGACCCAGTACTTC
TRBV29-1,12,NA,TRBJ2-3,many,CSVGEDTDTQYF,TGCAGCGTTGGGGAAGACACAGATACGCAGTATTTT
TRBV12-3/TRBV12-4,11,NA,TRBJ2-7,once,CANSFGGEQYF,TGTGCCAACAGTTTTGGGGGGGAGCAGTACTTC
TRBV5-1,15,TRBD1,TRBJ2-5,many,CASSFGSGGGETQYF,TGCGCCAGCAGCTTCGGGTCAGGGGGCGGTGAGACCCAGTACTTC
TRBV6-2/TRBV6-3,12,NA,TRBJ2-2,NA,CASCSLNGELFF,TGTGCCAGCTGCTCGTTGAACGGGGAGCTGTTTTTT
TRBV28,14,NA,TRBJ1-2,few,CASSPYDANYGYTF,TGTGCCAGCAGCCCATACGACGCTAACTATGGCTACACCTTC
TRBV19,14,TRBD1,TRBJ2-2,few,CASRTTGGTGELFF,TGTGCCAGTAGGACCACAGGGGGCACCGGGGAGCTGTTTTTT
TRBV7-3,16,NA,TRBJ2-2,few,CASSLQLPANTGELFF,TGTGCCAGCAGCTTACAGTTGCCAGCGAACACCGGGGAGCTGTTTTTT
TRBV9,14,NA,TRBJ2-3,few,CASSVQGSADTQYF,TGTGCCAGCAGCGTACAAGGTTCTGCAGATACGCAGTATTTT
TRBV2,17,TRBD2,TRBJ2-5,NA,CASSESGTSGSTETQYF,TGTGCCAGCAGTGAATCCGGGACTAGCGGGAGTACGGAGACCCAGTACTTC
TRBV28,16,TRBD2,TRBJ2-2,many,CASRLPTSGNTGELFF,TGTGCCAGCAGACTACCGACTAGCGGGAACACCGGGGAGCTGTTTTTT
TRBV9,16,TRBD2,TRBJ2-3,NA,CASSARRREATDTQYF,TGTGCCAGCAGCGCTCGGAGGCGGGAGGCCACAGATACGCAGTATTTT
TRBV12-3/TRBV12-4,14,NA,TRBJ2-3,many,CASSWDGPRDTQYF,TGTGCCAGCAGTTGGGACGGCCCAAGAGATACGCAGTATTTT
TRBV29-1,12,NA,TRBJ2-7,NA,CSVEDPFHEQYF,TGCAGCGTTGAAGATCCATTCCACGAGCAGTACTTC
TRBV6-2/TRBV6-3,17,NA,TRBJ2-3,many,CASSYSLAEPSTDTQYF,TGTGCCAGCAGTTACTCGCTCGCGGAACCTAGCACAGATACGCAGTATTTT
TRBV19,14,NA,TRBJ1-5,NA,CASSHGLDDQPQHF,TGTGCCAGTAGCCATGGGCTTGATGATCAGCCCCAGCATTTT
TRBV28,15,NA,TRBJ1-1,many,CASNIPGPPNTEAFF,TGTGCCAGCAATATCCCGGGACCTCCGAACACTGAAGCTTTCTTT
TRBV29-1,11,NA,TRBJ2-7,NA,CSAGGKVEQYF,TGCAGCGCAGGGGGGAAGGTAGAGCAGTACTTC
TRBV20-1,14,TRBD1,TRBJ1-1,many,CSARDRTGWNEAFF,TGCAGTGCTAGAGATAGGACAGGGTGGAATGAAGCTTTCTTT
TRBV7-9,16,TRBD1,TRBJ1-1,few,CASIRDRALMNTEAFF,TGTGCCAGCATCCGGGACAGGGCACTCATGAACACTGAAGCTTTCTTT